This T cell receptor (beta chain) was identified during a study of response to subunit inactivated influenza vaccine. Study-wide results and limits: The authors put forward the suggestion that each seasonal influenza vaccination may bring in only a limited number of new T cells.

TCRdb used MiXCR to reprocess the RT-PCR reads, holding one entry per CDR3 protein. The table includes approximately 500,000 distinct CDR3 sequences, 12% to 15% detected once. In its sample, this clonotype was seen a few times. The antigen is undetermined. The material was PBMCs from blood, obtained roughly 13 days after vaccination. The receptor was isolated from a man aged 45-65 years who received an inactivated influenza vaccine.

CDR3 region: CASSLGGGAFRGNEQFF. Here the CDR3 DNA reads TGTGCCAGCAGCTTAGGAGGCGGGGCCTTCCGGGGAAATGAGCAGTTCTTC. The genes are TRBV7-8 and TRBJ2-1; a weak D match, TRBD2 (6 bases). CDR3 length: 17 residues. V dropped 1 base and J dropped 7 bases, with 20 bases sitting between them. In germline, CDR1 is SGHVS, CDR2 FQNEAQ.